This T cell receptor beta chain is from a study of low-dose radiotherapy and immunotherapy resistance in tumors. By share of the sample, this clonotype is medium-sized. Germline lookup yields CDR1 LNHDA and CDR2 SQIVND (reference sequence). Trimming stripped 3 bases from V and 4 bases from J, with 13 bases between. This CDR3 is built from 15 residues. Eligibility was restricted to patients presenting with advanced solid tumors that lacked tumor-infiltrating lymphocytes. Alpha and beta chains were covered, as first-strand cDNA relied on TRAV- and TRBV-specific primers. TCR amplification used 15 to 20 PCR cycles, a constant-region primer and a V-primer adapter. TCRdb fed the reads into MiXCR, producing one record per CDR3 protein. The sample contains about 9,800 distinct CDR3 sequences, 35% to 50% of which appear only once.

The source is a human donor with advanced metastatic prostate, ovarian, gallbladder or colorectal cancer (not recorded which). This table probably holds off-target reads from a library built for another chain. The chain couples TRBV19 to TRBJ2-4; D is possibly TRBD1 (5 bases). This chain's CDR3 is CASSIGDSTKNIQYF. Written as DNA, the CDR3 is TGTGCCAGTAGTATTGGAGACAGTACAAAAAACATTCAGTACTTC.